Each of the 3 T cell receptor beta chains below was sequenced from the same sample in a study of PD-1 blockade in mismatch repair-deficient tumors. Here immunoSEQ multiplex PCR was the method, and the copy in TCRdb shows in-frame clones only, minus some. The sample lists tens of thousands of clones, roughly 80% occurring once. The sequenced sample was peripheral blood, obtained 12 weeks after starting pembrolizumab. These receptors came from an adult with mismatch repair-deficient cancer.

The V call is TRBV19, the J call TRBJ2-3; 11 bases are shared with TRBD2. The V gene end was trimmed by 3 bases and the J gene end by 1 base; junction bases not matched to a gene: 6. This CDR3 has 17 amino acids. Germline V gene data show CDR1 as LNHDA and CDR2 as SQIVND (reference sequence). The CDR3 here is CASSITGLAERTDTQYF. CDR3 coding DNA: TGTGCCAGTAGTATTACGGGACTAGCGGAACGCACAGATACGCAGTATTTT.

This sequence joins TRBV7-9 and TRBJ1-1, with D tentatively TRBD1 (5 bases). Germline-derived CDR1 and CDR2 are SEHNR and FQNEAQ (reference sequence). V lost 5 bases to trimming and J lost 8 bases, with 15 bases between them. This CDR3 region has 13 residues. CDR3 DNA sequence: TGTGCCAGCAGCGCTAATCTGGGGGGAGAAGCTTTCTTT. Translating it yields CASSANLGGEAFF.

The genes are TRBV27 and TRBJ2-5, with 11 bases matching TRBD2. V lost 5 bases to trimming and J lost 5 bases; unmatched junction nucleotides: 7. Germline values: CDR1 MNHEY, CDR2 SMNVEV (reference sequence). The CDR3 covers 15 residues. CDR3 sequence reads: CASSQGSGRVETQYF. The DNA for the CDR3 is TGTGCCAGCAGTCAGGGTAGCGGGAGGGTGGAGACCCAGTACTTC.